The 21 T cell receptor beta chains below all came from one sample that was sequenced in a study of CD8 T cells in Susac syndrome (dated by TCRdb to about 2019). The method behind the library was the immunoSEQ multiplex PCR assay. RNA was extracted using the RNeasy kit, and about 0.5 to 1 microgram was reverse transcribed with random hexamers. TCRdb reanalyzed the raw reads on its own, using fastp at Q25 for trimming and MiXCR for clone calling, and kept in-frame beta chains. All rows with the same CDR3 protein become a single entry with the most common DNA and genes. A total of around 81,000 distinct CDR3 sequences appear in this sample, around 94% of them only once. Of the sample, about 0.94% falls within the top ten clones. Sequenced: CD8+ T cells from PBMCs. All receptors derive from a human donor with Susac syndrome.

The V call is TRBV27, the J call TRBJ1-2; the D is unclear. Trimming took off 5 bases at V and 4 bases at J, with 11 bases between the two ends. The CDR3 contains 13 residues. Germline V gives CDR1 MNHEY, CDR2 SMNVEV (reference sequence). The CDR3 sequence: CASSVGPGYGYTF. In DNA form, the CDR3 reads TGTGCCAGCAGTGTAGGGCCCGGCTATGGCTACACCTTC.

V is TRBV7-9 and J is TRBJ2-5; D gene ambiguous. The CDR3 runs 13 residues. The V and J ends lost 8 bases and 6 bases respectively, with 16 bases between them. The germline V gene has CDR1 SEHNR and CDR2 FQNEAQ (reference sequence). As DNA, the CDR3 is TGTGCCAGCCGCGAGCCCCTCAGACAGACCCAGTACTTC. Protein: CASREPLRQTQYF.

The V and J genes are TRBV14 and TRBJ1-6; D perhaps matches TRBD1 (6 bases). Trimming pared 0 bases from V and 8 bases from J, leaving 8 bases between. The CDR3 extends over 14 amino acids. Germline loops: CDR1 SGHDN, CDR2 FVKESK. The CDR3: CASSQDRGDSPLHF. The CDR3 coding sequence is TGTGCCAGCAGCCAAGACAGGGGAGATTCACCCCTCCACTTT. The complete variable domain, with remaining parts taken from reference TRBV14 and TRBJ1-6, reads EAGVTQFPSHSVIEKGQTVTLRCDPISGHDNLYWYRRVMGKEIKFLLHFVKESKQDESGMPNNRFLAERTGGTYSTLKVQPAELEDSGVYFCASSQDRGDSPLHFGNGTRLTVT.

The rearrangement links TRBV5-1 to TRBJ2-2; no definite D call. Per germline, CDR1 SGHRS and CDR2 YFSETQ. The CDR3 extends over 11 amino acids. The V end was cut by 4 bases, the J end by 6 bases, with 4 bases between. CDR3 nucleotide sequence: TGCGCCAGCAGCGTCCCCGGGGAGCTGTTTTTT. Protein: CASSVPGELFF. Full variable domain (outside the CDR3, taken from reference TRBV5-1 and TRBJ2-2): KAGVTQTPRYLIKTRGQQVTLSCSPISGHRSVSWYQQTPGQGLQFLFEYFSETQRNKGNFPGRFSGRQFSNSRSEMNVSTLELGDSALYLCASSVPGELFFGEGSRLTVL.

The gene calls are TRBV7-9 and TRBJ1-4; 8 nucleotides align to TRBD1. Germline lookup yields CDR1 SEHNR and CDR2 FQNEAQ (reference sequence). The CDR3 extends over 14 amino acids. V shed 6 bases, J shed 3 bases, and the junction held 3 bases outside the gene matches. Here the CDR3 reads CASRPQGANEKLFF. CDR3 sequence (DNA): TGTGCCAGCAGGCCACAGGGGGCTAATGAAAAACTGTTTTTT.

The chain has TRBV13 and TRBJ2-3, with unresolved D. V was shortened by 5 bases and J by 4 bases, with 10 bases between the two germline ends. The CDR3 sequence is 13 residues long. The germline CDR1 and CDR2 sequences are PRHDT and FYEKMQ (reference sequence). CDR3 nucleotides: TGTGCCAGCAGCACAGAAACCTCAGATACGCAGTATTTT. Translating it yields CASSTETSDTQYF.

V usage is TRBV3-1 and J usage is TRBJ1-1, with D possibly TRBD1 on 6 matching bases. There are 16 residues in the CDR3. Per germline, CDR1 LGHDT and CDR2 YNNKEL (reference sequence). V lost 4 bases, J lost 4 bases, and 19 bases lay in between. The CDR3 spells CASSRGPGKPPTEAFF. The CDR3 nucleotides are TGTGCCAGCAGCCGGGGGCCAGGGAAGCCGCCCACTGAAGCTTTCTTT.

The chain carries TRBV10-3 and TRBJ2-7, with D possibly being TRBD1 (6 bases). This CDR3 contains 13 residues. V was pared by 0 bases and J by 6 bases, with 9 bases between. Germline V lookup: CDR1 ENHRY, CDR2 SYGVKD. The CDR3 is CAISESDSPEQYF. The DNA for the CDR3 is TGTGCCATCAGTGAGTCGGACAGCCCCGAGCAGTACTTC.

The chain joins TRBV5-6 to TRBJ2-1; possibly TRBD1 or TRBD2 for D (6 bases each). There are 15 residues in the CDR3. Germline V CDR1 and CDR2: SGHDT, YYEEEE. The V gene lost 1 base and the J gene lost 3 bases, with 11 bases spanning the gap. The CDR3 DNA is TGTGCCAGCAGCTTGAACGGGGGCCTCTACAATGAGCAGTTCTTC. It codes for CASSLNGGLYNEQFF.

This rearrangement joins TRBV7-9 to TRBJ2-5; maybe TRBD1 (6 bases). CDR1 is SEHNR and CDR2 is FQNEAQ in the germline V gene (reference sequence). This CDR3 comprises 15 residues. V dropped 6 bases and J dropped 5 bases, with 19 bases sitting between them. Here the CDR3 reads CASSFDRPIGETQYF. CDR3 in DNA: TGTGCCAGCAGTTTCGACAGGCCTATAGGGGAGACCCAGTACTTC.

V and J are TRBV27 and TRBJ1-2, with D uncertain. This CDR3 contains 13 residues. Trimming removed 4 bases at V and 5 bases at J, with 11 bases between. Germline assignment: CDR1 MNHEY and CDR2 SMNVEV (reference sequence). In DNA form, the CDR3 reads TGTGCCAGCAGTTCATCGACCGGTTATGGCTACACCTTC. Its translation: CASSSSTGYGYTF.

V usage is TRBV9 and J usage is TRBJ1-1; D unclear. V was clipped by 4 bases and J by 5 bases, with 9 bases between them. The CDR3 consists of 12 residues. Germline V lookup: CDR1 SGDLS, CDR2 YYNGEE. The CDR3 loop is CASSPGETEAFF. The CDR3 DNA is TGTGCCAGCAGCCCCGGGGAGACTGAAGCTTTCTTT. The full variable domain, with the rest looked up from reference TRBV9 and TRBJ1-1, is DSGVTQTPKHLITATGQRVTLRCSPRSGDLSVYWYQQSLDQGLQFLIQYYNGEERAKGNILERFSAQQFPDLHSELNLSSLELGDSALYFCASSPGETEAFFGQGTRLTVV.

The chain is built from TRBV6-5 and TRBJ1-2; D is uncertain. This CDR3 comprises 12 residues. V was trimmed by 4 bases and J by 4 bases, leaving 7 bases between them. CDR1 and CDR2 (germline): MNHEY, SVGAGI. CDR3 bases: TGTGCCAGCAGTTCCCGGGTCTATGGCTACACCTTC. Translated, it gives CASSSRVYGYTF.

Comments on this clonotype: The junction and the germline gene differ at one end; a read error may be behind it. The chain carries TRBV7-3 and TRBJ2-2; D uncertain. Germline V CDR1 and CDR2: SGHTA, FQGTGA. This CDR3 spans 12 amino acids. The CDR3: CSSSSHTGELFF. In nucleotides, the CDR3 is TGTTCCAGCAGCTCGCACACCGGGGAGCTGTTTTTT.

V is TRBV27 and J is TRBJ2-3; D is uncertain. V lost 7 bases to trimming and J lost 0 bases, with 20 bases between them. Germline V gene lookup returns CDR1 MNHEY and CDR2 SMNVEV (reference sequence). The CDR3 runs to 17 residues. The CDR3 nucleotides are TGTGCCAGCAAAAAAGAATGGGCGGACGCTAGCACAGATACGCAGTATTTT. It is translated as CASKKEWADASTDTQYF.

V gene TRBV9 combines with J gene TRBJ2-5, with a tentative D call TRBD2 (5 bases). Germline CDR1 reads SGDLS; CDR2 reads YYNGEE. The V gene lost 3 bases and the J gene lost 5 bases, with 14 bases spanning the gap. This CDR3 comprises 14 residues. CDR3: CASSAEARWETQYF. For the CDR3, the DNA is TGTGCCAGCAGCGCGGAGGCCCGCTGGGAGACCCAGTACTTC.

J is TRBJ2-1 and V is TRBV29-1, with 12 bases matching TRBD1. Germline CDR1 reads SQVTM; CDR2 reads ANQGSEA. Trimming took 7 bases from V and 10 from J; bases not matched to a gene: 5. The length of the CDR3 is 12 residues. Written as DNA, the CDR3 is TGCAGCGGAACCGGGACAGGGGGCGAGCAGTTCTTC. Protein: CSGTGTGGEQFF.

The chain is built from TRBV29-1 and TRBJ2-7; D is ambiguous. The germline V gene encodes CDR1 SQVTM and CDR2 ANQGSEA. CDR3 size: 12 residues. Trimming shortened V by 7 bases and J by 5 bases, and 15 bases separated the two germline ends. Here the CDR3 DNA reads TGCAGCGCGTCGCCCTCCTACCACGAGCAGTACTTC. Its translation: CSASPSYHEQYF.

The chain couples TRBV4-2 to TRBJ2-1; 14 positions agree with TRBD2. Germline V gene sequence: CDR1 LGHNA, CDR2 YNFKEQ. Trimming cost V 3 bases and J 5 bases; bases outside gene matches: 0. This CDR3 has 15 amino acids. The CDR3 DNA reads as TGTGCCAGCAGCCAGGGACTAGCGGGAGACAATGAGCAGTTCTTC. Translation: CASSQGLAGDNEQFF.

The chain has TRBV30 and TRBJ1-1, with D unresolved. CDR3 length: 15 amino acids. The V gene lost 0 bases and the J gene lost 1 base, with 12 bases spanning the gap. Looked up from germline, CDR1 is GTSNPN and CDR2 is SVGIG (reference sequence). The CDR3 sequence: CAWSVLGPWNTEAFF. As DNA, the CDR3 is TGTGCCTGGAGTGTACTCGGCCCTTGGAACACTGAAGCTTTCTTT.

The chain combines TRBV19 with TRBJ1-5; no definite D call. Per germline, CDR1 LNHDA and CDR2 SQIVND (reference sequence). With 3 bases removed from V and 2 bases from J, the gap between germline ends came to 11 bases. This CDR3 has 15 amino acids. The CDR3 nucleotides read TGTGCCAGTAGTATTTCGGGGTCGGGCAATCAGCCCCAGCATTTT. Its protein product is CASSISGSGNQPQHF.